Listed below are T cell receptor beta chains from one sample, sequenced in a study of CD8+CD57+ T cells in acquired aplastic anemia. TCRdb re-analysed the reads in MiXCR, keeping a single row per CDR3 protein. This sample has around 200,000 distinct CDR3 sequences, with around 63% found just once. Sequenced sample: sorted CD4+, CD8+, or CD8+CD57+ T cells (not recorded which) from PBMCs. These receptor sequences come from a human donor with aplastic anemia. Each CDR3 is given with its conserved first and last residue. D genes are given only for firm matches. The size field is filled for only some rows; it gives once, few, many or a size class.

TGTGCCAGTGTCTTGGGGACAAAAGGTCCTGGGGCCAACGTCCTGACTTTC,CASVLGTKGPGANVLTF,TRBJ2-6,TRBV6-5,NA,17,NA
TGTGCCAGCAGCGTACGACAGGGATTCGCAGATACGCAGTATTTT,CASSVRQGFADTQYF,TRBJ2-3,TRBV9,TRBD1,15,NA
TGCAGTGCTAGAGCTAGCGGGAGAAGGACCGGGGAGCTGTTTTTT,CSARASGRRTGELFF,TRBJ2-2,TRBV20-1,TRBD2,15,NA
TGCAGTGCCGCGGACAGGGAATCAAGCTACGAGCAGTACTTC,CSAADRESSYEQYF,TRBJ2-7,TRBV20-1,TRBD1,14,NA
TGTGCCAGCAGCCCCGGGACAGGGCCACTCTATGGCTACACCTTC,CASSPGTGPLYGYTF,TRBJ1-2,TRBV27,TRBD1,15,few
TGCAGCGTTGAAGATCCATTCGGGACGGACTATGGCTACACCTTC,CSVEDPFGTDYGYTF,TRBJ1-2,TRBV29-1,NA,15,NA
TGTGCCAGCAGCTTAAACGTCCCGGGTCCCTACAATGAGCAGTTCTTC,CASSLNVPGPYNEQFF,TRBJ2-1,TRBV7-3,NA,16,NA
TGTGCCAGCAGCGAGAGAATAGCGGGGGGGCAGGAGTTCTTC,CASSERIAGGQEFF,TRBJ2-1,TRBV9,TRBD2,14,many
TGCAGTGCTAGAGCGGGGACAGGGCTGAGCAATGAGCAGTTCTTC,CSARAGTGLSNEQFF,TRBJ2-1,TRBV20-1,TRBD1,15,NA
TGTGCCAGCAGCTTGTCGGACAGGTCCTACGAGCAGTACTTC,CASSLSDRSYEQYF,TRBJ2-7,TRBV29-1,TRBD1,14,NA
TGTGCCAGCGGGGTAACAGGGCTCACTGAAGCTTTCTTT,CASGVTGLTEAFF,TRBJ1-1,TRBV6-1,NA,13,NA
TGCAGTGCTCAAAACGGAGCCGTATCTGGGGCCAACGTCCTGACTTTC,CSAQNGAVSGANVLTF,TRBJ2-6,TRBV20-1,NA,16,NA
TGTGCCAGCAGCCTTTATGTATCCAATGAGCAGTTCTTC,CASSLYVSNEQFF,TRBJ2-1,TRBV7-8,NA,13,many
TGCAGTGCTATTAGCACGGAACAGGGGGGGCGGGAGACCCAGTACTTC,CSAISTEQGGRETQYF,TRBJ2-5,TRBV20-1,NA,16,NA
TGTGCCAGCAGGGGGCCGAACACCGGGGAGCTGTTTTTT,CASRGPNTGELFF,TRBJ2-2,TRBV6-4,NA,13,many
TGTGCCAGTAGTATAGTTTTAGCACCCAATCAGCCCCAGCATTTT,CASSIVLAPNQPQHF,TRBJ1-5,TRBV19,NA,15,many
TGCGCCAGCAGCTTTCAGGGATCCTCCTACGAGCAGTACTTC,CASSFQGSSYEQYF,TRBJ2-7,TRBV5-1,NA,14,NA
TGTGCCACCAGTGATTTTGGGGGCACCGGGGAGCTGTTTTTT,CATSDFGGTGELFF,TRBJ2-2,TRBV24-1,NA,14,few
TGTGCCAGCAGTCCAACAATGACAGGGGTAGATACGCAGTATTTT,CASSPTMTGVDTQYF,TRBJ2-3,TRBV7-9,TRBD1,15,NA
TGTGCCAGCAGGCGGCTGTTGGAAGACATTCAGTACTTC,CASRRLLEDIQYF,TRBJ2-4,TRBV27,NA,13,NA